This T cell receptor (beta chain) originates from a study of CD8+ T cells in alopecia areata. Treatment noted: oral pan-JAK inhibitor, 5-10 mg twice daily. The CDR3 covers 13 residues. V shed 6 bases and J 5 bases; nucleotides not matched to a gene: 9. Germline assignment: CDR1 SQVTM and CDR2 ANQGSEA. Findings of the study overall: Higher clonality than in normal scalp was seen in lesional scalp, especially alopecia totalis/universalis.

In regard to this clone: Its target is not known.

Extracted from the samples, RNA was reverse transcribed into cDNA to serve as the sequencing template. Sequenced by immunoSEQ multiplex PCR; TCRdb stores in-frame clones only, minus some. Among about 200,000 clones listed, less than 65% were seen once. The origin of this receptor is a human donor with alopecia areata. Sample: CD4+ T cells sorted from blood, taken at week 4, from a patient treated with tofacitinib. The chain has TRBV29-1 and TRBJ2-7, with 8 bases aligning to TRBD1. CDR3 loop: CSVTDRVINEQYF. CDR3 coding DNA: TGCAGCGTCACGGACAGGGTAATTAACGAGCAGTACTTC.